These 21 T cell receptor beta chains were all obtained from the same sample, sequenced in a study of blood T cell repertoires in COVID-19. Sequencing was performed with immunoSEQ multiplex PCR; in TCRdb, only in-frame clones are kept and a portion is missing. This table has hundreds of thousands of clones, 70% to 90% appearing once. The source material was PBMCs or T cells enriched from blood (not recorded which). These receptors originate from a woman aged 18-30 years with acute COVID-19.

This clone turned up a few times. The CDR3 DNA reads TGCAGCGTTGAAGAAGGACAGGGGTGGAGGCAGTTCTTC. As protein: CSVEEGQGWRQFF. The chain joins TRBV29-1 to TRBJ2-1, with TRBD1 identical over 9 bases. The CDR3 runs to 13 residues. Trimming cost V 0 bases and J 12 bases; bases outside gene matches: 6. Germline CDR1 reads SQVTM; CDR2 reads ANQGSEA.

The chain has TRBV19 and TRBJ1-6; D gene unclear. V shed 6 bases and J shed 10 bases, with 19 bases lying between them. Germline V CDR1 and CDR2: LNHDA, SQIVND (reference sequence). The CDR3 extends over 15 amino acids. CDR3 in amino acids: CASRPTRGGGSPLHF. The CDR3 bases are TGTGCCAGTAGACCCACACGGGGAGGTGGATCACCCCTCCACTTT.

This chain uses TRBV14 with TRBJ1-1; D remains unclear. Trimming stripped 4 bases from V and 1 base from J, with 7 bases between. The CDR3 sequence is 13 residues long. Looked up from germline, CDR1 is SGHDN and CDR2 is FVKESK. Here the CDR3 reads CASSRHSNTEAFF. The CDR3 DNA follows: TGTGCCAGCAGCCGACACTCGAACACTGAAGCTTTCTTT. The full variable domain, its missing parts supplied by reference TRBV14 and TRBJ1-1, is EAGVTQFPSHSVIEKGQTVTLRCDPISGHDNLYWYRRVMGKEIKFLLHFVKESKQDESGMPNNRFLAERTGGTYSTLKVQPAELEDSGVYFCASSRHSNTEAFFGQGTRLTVV.

CDR3 residues: CASSYRGGVTDTQYF. The CDR3 nucleotides are TGTGCCAGCAGTTATCGCGGGGGGGTGACAGATACGCAGTATTTT. The rearrangement uses TRBV6-5 and TRBJ2-3; 9 nucleotides align to TRBD2. V gave up 3 bases and J gave up 3 bases; unmatched junction bases: 4. Germline assignment: CDR1 MNHEY and CDR2 SVGAGI. CDR3 length: 15 residues.

This chain uses TRBV11-2 with TRBJ2-7; D perhaps matches TRBD1 (5 bases). The germline V and J ends were trimmed by 3 bases and 4 bases, with 19 bases remaining between them. CDR1 is SGHAT, CDR2 FQNNGV, per germline. There are 16 residues in the CDR3. CDR3 DNA: TGTGCCAGCAGCTTTTTTGGAAACAGGAGTTCTTACGAGCAGTACTTC. Residues: CASSFFGNRSSYEQYF. Together with reference TRBV11-2 and TRBJ2-7, the CDR3 gives the full variable domain: EAGVAQSPRYKIIEKRQSVAFWCNPISGHATLYWYQQILGQGPKLLIQFQNNGVVDDSQLPKDRFSAERLKGVDSTLKIQPAKLEDSAVYLCASSFFGNRSSYEQYFGPGTRLTVT.

The chain carries TRBV27 and TRBJ2-1, with TRBD2 matching over 8 bases. CDR1 MNHEY and CDR2 SMNVEV come from the germline V gene (reference sequence). V shed 2 bases, J shed 9 bases, and the junction held 6 bases outside the gene matches. This CDR3 spans 14 amino acids. CDR3 nucleotides: TGTGCCAGCAGTTTAATCAGCGGGAGTACTGAGCAGTTCTTC. Amino acids: CASSLISGSTEQFF.

The chain recombines TRBV30 with TRBJ2-7; no clear D. Germline V gene sequence: CDR1 GTSNPN, CDR2 SVGIG (reference sequence). Trimming pared 3 bases from V and 3 bases from J, leaving 15 bases between. This CDR3 has 14 residues. CDR3 DNA: TGTGCCTGGAGCAGAGGCATTCAGATCTACGAGCAGTACTTC. It yields the protein CAWSRGIQIYEQYF.

The chain uses TRBV4-1 and TRBJ2-3, with 9 bases fitting TRBD1. The CDR3 is made up of 16 amino acids. V shed 2 bases and J 7 bases; nucleotides not matched to a gene: 10. Germline CDR1 reads MGHRA; CDR2 reads YSYEKL. The CDR3 DNA sequence: TGCGCCAGCAGCCAACTCCCCGGGGGGACAGGGCATACGCAGTATTTT. As protein: CASSQLPGGTGHTQYF.

The chain joins TRBV27 to TRBJ1-2; weak D call: TRBD1 (6 bases). Deletions cut 5 bases from V and 8 bases from J, with 24 bases between. Germline V gene lookup returns CDR1 MNHEY and CDR2 SMNVEV (reference sequence). The CDR3 spans 16 residues. Here the CDR3 reads CASSTQSWAGAPGYTF. CDR3 in DNA: TGTGCCAGCAGTACCCAATCCTGGGCAGGGGCGCCCGGCTACACCTTC.

Details on this clone: An end of the junction differs from the germline gene, which may be a read error. The gene calls are TRBV5-5 and TRBJ1-4; D remains unclear. Germline V gene lookup returns CDR1 SGHKS and CDR2 YYEKEE (reference sequence). The CDR3 is 16 amino acids. The CDR3 spells CASSLAFNRENENLFF. In DNA, the CDR3 is TGTGCCAGCAGCTTGGCCTTTAACCGGGAAAACGAAAACCTGTTTTTT.

This chain links TRBV10-3 with TRBJ1-1; possibly TRBD1 for D (6 bases). Germline lookup yields CDR1 ENHRY and CDR2 SYGVKD. The CDR3 runs 13 residues. V lost 6 bases, J lost 4 bases, and 12 bases lay in between. The CDR3 reads CAISQGLGTEAFF. In nucleotides, the CDR3 is TGTGCCATCAGCCAGGGGCTTGGCACTGAAGCTTTCTTT.

V and J are TRBV2 and TRBJ2-1; 11 nucleotides align to TRBD2. This CDR3 has 15 amino acids. Germline V lookup: CDR1 SNHLY, CDR2 FYNNEI. V shed 6 bases, J shed 10 bases, and the junction held 11 bases outside the gene matches. The chain's CDR3 is CASRAGTSGTQEQFF. CDR3 DNA: TGTGCCAGCAGGGCCGGGACTAGCGGAACCCAAGAGCAGTTCTTC.

The chain joins TRBV5-4 to TRBJ2-5; D gene uncertain. This CDR3 region has 12 residues. The ends were cut back, 3 bases at V and 2 bases at J, with 5 bases in the middle. Germline V gene sequence: CDR1 SGHNT, CDR2 YYREEE (reference sequence). The CDR3 coding sequence is TGTGCCAGCAGCTGGCCTCAAGAGACCCAGTACTTC. This codes for CASSWPQETQYF.

As concerns this clone: This sample includes further DNA sequences coding for the same CDR3. V gene TRBV10-3 combines with J gene TRBJ1-5; D uncertain. Deletions cut 4 bases from V and 5 bases from J, with 9 bases between. Germline V CDR1 and CDR2: ENHRY, SYGVKD. This CDR3 has 13 residues. The CDR3 protein is CAISVSGDQPQHF. The CDR3, as DNA: TGTGCCATCAGTGTGAGCGGAGATCAGCCCCAGCATTTT.

V is TRBV24-1 and J is TRBJ2-1; TRBD2 might be the D (5 bases). With 3 bases removed from V and 8 bases from J, the gap between germline ends came to 22 bases. The length of the CDR3 is 17 residues. Germline V gene lookup returns CDR1 KGHDR and CDR2 SFDVKD. The CDR3 region is CATSDPGLNVGEDEQFF. CDR3 DNA sequence: TGTGCCACCAGTGATCCCGGGTTAAATGTGGGAGAGGATGAGCAGTTCTTC.

V and J are TRBV10-3 and TRBJ1-1; TRBD1 aligns across 11 bases. This CDR3 comprises 18 residues. Trimming removed 6 bases from V and 0 bases from J; junction bases left unmatched: 12. Per the germline V gene, CDR1 is ENHRY and CDR2 is SYGVKD. CDR3 sequence (DNA): TGTGCCATCAGCCCCCGAGGGACAGGGGGTAGTGTGAACACTGAAGCTTTCTTT. This encodes CAISPRGTGGSVNTEAFF.

The rearrangement uses TRBV5-5 and TRBJ2-3; TRBD2 might be the D (5 bases). CDR1 and CDR2 from the germline V gene are SGHKS and YYEKEE (reference sequence). V shed 5 bases and J shed 1 base, with 8 bases lying between them. This CDR3 is built from 13 residues. CDR3 sequence: CASRYSGTDTQYF. In nucleotides, the CDR3 is TGTGCCAGCAGGTATAGCGGCACAGATACGCAGTATTTT.

Written as DNA, the CDR3 is TGTGCCAGCTCACCACCAGGGGTGAACACTGAAGCTTTCTTT. Protein sequence: CASSPPGVNTEAFF. This sequence joins TRBV18 and TRBJ1-1; possibly TRBD1 for D (5 bases). The CDR3 loop spans 14 amino acids. V dropped 0 bases and J dropped 0 bases, with 5 bases sitting between them. CDR1 and CDR2 (germline): KGHSH, LQKENI.

This rearrangement joins TRBV28 to TRBJ2-7; 10 nucleotides agree with TRBD1. The germline CDR1 and CDR2 sequences are MDHEN and SYDVKM. The length of the CDR3 is 15 residues. Trimming took 5 bases from V and 7 from J; bases not matched to a gene: 11. The CDR3 DNA is TGTGCCAGCAGTCTTTCCGGGACAGGGGTGATGGAGCAGTACTTC. Its protein product is CASSLSGTGVMEQYF.

This clone has just a few counts. This chain connects TRBV6-1 to TRBJ1-5; 7 nucleotides agree with TRBD1. Germline V CDR1 and CDR2: MNHNS, SASEGT. The junction had 7 bases not matched to a gene; V was cut back by 1 base and J by 4 bases. This CDR3 region has 16 residues. This chain's CDR3 is CASSEGVGGRNQPQHF. DNA for the CDR3: TGTGCCAGCAGTGAAGGAGTAGGGGGCCGAAATCAGCCCCAGCATTTT.

The chain employs TRBV19 and TRBJ1-5, with 8 bases lining up with TRBD1. Looked up from germline, CDR1 is LNHDA and CDR2 is SQIVND (reference sequence). Trimming at V came to 5 bases and at J to 10 bases, leaving 10 bases not matched to a gene. This CDR3 spans 14 amino acids. The CDR3 is CASSARQGFGPQHF. CDR3 coding DNA: TGTGCCAGTAGTGCCCGACAGGGGTTCGGTCCCCAGCATTTT.